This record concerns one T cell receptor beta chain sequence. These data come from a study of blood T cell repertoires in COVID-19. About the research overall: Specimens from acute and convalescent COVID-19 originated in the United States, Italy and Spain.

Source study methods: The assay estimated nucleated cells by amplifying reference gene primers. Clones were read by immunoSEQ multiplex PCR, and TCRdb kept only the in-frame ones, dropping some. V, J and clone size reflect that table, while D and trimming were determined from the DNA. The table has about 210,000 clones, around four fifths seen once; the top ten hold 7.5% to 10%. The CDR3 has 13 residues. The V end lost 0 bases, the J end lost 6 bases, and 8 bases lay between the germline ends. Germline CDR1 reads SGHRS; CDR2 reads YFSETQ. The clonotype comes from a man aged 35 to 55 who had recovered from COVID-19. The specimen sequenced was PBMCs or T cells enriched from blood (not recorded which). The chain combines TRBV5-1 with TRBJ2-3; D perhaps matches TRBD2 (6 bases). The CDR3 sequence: CASSLAGRDTQYF. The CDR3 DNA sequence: TGCGCCAGCAGCTTGGCAGGGAGGGATACGCAGTATTTT.